The clone carrying this TCR beta chain was seen repeatedly, ten times or more. The data belong to a study of T-cell reconstitution after alpha-beta-depleted transplantation in children. Unique molecular identifiers were incorporated when the TCRbeta library was constructed. Each CDR3 protein gets one entry after TCRdb re-called the PCR reads with MiXCR. The sample lists approximately 250,000 distinct CDR3 sequences, approximately 9.7% occurring once. The germline gives CDR1 MNHEY, CDR2 SVGEGT. Germline trimming cut 6 bases from V and 2 bases from J; bases unmatched to any gene: 7. The CDR3 is made up of 14 amino acids.

This TCR was sampled from a human donor who donated a stem cell graft to a child with SCID. The gene calls are TRBV6-2 or TRBV6-3 and TRBJ2-7; the match to TRBD1 covers 7 bases. Sequencing was performed on PBMCs from the stem cell graft donor, taken from the stem cell graft. This CDR3 reads CASSVTGTPYEQYF. The CDR3, as DNA: TGTGCCAGCAGCGTGACAGGGACCCCCTACGAGCAGTACTTC.